This TCR delta chain was sequenced during a study of gamma-delta T cells after stem cell transplantation. TCRdb re-processed the RT-PCR reads via CATT. The table lists more than 10,000 delta-chain clones, about 1.2% of them singletons. From germline, CDR1 is GEAIGNYY and CDR2 EKD. The CDR3 is 17 amino acids. Trimming cost V 3 bases and J 0 bases; bases outside gene matches: 11. The J gene is TRDJ1, the V gene TRDV2; 8 nucleotides agree with TRDD3. The receptor was derived from a human donor. It is not recorded whose cells these are; they may come from a transplant donor. Sample: gamma-delta T cells. The CDR3 here is CACDPLLGGSHTDKLIF. The CDR3 bases are TGTGCCTGTGACCCACTACTGGGGGGTTCCCACACCGATAAACTCATCTTT.